The present entry profiles one TCR beta chain with its context. Assay used: immunoSEQ multiplex PCR; TCRdb lists only in-frame clones, some missing. The sample includes approximately 300,000 clones, 75% to 90% seen only once; the top ten take 3% to 4.5%. The CDR3 sequence is 15 residues long. Trimming took 2 bases from V and 2 from J, leaving 10 bases between them. Germline CDR1 MGHRA, CDR2 YSYEKL. These data are taken from a study of blood T cell repertoires in COVID-19. The sample consisted of peripheral blood. This chain connects TRBV4-1 to TRBJ2-4, with D perhaps matching TRBD2 (5 bases). The clonotype was recovered from a woman in her thirties or forties with acute or convalescent COVID-19. The CDR3 is CASSQPDYSKNIQYF. In DNA form, the CDR3 reads TGCGCCAGCAGCCAACCTGACTACTCCAAAAACATTCAGTACTTC.